This paragraph reports one TCR beta chain. There are a few counts of this clone. No cognate antigen has been identified for it. Base quality data are lacking; no much larger clone is found one base away. This specimen comes from a study of beta chain features in type 1 diabetes (dated by TCRdb to 2017 to 2018). Turning to the overall study: Patients and healthy donors did not differ in mean age, gender distribution, total cell number or subset yield. Whereas all 28 donors provided naive and central memory subsets, regulatory and stem cell-like memory subsets were isolated from just 8 patients and roughly 8 healthy donors. A total of some 110 million sorted cells were examined across all samples, and the number of cells per subset was strongly correlated with RNA yield. The study compared TCRB repertoires of sorted circulating CD4+ T cell subsets between recently diagnosed type 1 diabetes patients and matched healthy donors. The paper's findings and limits, for the study overall: At VDJ recombination sites, type 1 diabetes patients had fewer insertions and more deleted nucleotides, which implies abnormalities in thymic rearrangement. The naive, central memory and regulatory TCRB repertoires appeared to resemble one another more closely among patients than among healthy donors. HLA sub-analyses involved small numbers of individuals, so any influence of HLA type on TCRB rearrangement remained unresolved. Type 1 diabetes patients showed a moderate but significant shortening of TCRB CDR3 length in all four CD4+ subsets. Because cDNA was sequenced instead of genomic DNA, activated cells with high expression could be over-represented, although the groups did not differ in activation or CD3 levels. PCR may preferentially amplify shorter templates, but because patient and control samples were amplified and corrected together, any resulting skew would affect both groups equally.

Each donor gave one peripheral blood draw, averaging approximately 0.12 L, which was collected into heparinised tubes. Using a panel that included CD45RO, CCR7, CD25, CD127, CD95 and CD27, naive, central memory, regulatory and stem cell-like memory CD4+ T cells were sorted on a BD FACSAria II. All sorted populations exceeded 95% purity. PBMCs were isolated right away by Lymphoprep density gradient centrifugation and were stained directly, without culture. So that batch effects would be minimized, each experiment stained and sorted samples in pairs, pairing one healthy donor with one patient. The High Capacity cDNA Reverse Transcription Kit was used to reverse transcribe all of the isolated RNA, meaning that expressed TCRB transcripts were what got sequenced. Naive, central memory and regulatory T cell samples underwent deep immunoSEQ sequencing, averaging around 3.6 million total reads per sample. Sorted cells were lysed in RLT buffer and RNA was extracted with DNase-treated RNeasy Micro or Mini kits, depending on cell number. Each cell subset was processed on its own to prevent cross-contamination, while patient and healthy donor samples were processed together. TCRB sequences were amplified from cDNA with the immunoSEQ multiplex PCR, producing 87-bp fragments spanning the CDR3 region. Sequencing of the amplicons was done on the Illumina HiSeq platform. The authors' analysis ran thus. Synthetic template baselines were used to correct PCR bias computationally, reads within Hamming distance 2 were collapsed together, and singletons that could not be merged were discarded. Reads were aligned to IMGT to assign V, D and J genes, CDR3 length, and insertions or deletions at six rearrangement sites. Clonotype counts were normalized to sorted cell number within each subset before computing true diversity and Gini coefficients with the tcR R package. Repertoire sharing was quantified using the overlap coefficient calculated on TCRB nucleotide sequences. Out-of-frame TCRB sequences from naive cells were analyzed to stand in for the pre-selection repertoire. Entries here come from immuneACCESS through TCRdb and include only in-frame sequences with V and J called. Some clones fail to appear in such tables; in the studies checked, an unresolved V gene covers under half of the shortfall, and the cause of the remainder is unknown. V, J and clone size are taken as reported in that table, and D and trimming were inferred from the DNA itself. The sample includes 850,000 to 900,000 clones, with around a sixth observed a single time. 0.02% to 0.025% of the sample lies in the top ten.

Sequenced material: naive CD4+ T cells from blood. The cell subset or site label on this specimen signifies: true naive CD4+ T cells. The sequence came from a woman in her late teens or twenties in good health.

DNA sequence: TGTGCCAGCAGCCAAGATCTCCCCGGGGACTACGAGCAGTACTTC. This translates into CASSQDLPGDYEQYF. The chain links TRBV4-2 with TRBJ2-7; the best D guess is TRBD2, with 5 bases matching. The CDR3, from cysteine to phenylalanine, totals 15 residues. The DNA shown is the 45-base CDR3, in frame from base 1. Taken from the germline V gene, the CDR1 and CDR2 loops are LGHNA and YNFKEQ. V was cut back by 0 bases and J by 3 bases, leaving a gap of 12 bases between them.